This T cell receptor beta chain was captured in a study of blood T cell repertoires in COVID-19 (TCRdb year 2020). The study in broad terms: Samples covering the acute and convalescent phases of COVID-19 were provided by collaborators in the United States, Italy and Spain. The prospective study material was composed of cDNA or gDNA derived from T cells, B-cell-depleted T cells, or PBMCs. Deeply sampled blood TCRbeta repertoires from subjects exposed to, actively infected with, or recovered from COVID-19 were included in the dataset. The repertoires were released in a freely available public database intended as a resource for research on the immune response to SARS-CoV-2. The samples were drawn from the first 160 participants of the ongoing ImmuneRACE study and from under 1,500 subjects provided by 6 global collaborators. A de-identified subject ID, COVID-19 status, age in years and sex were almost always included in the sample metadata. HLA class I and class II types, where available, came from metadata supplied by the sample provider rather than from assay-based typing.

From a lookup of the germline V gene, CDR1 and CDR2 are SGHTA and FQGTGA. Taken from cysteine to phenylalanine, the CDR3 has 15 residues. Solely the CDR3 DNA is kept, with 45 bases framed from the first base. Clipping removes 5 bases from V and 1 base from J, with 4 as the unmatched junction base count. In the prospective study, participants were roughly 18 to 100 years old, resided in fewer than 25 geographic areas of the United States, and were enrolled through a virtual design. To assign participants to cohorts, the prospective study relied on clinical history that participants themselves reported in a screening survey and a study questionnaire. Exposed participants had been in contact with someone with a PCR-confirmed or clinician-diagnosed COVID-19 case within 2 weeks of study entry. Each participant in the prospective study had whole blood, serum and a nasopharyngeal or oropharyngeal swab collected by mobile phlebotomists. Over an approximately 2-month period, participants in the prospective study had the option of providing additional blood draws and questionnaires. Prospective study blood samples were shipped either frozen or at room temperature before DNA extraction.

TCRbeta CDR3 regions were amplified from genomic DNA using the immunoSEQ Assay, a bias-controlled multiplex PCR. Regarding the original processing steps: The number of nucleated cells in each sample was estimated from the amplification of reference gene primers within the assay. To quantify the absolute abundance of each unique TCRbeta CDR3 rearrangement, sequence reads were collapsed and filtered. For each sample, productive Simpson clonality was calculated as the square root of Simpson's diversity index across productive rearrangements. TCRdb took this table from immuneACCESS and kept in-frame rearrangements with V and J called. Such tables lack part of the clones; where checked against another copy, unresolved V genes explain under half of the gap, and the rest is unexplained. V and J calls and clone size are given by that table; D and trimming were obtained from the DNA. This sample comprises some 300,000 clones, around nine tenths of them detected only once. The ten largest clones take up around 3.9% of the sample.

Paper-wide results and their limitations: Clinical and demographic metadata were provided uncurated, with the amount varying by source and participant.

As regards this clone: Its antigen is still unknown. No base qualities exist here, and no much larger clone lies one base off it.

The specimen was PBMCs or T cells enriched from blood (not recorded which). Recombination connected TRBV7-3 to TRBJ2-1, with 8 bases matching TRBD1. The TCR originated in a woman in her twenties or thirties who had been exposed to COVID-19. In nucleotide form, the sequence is TGTGCCAGCAGCCTGGGACAGGAGTCCTACAATGAGCAGTTCTTC. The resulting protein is CASSLGQESYNEQFF.